These 5 T cell receptor beta chains came from one sample sequenced in a study of human T cells and chemical hapten exposure. TCRdb independently ran MiXCR on the RACE reads; one entry per CDR3 protein. The sample includes tens of thousands of distinct CDR3 sequences, 10% to 15% of them seen just once. Documented time point: pre-sensitization, week 0. Treatment given: therapeutic diphenylcyclopropenone sensitization with weekly scalp DPC. Total RNA extraction was carried out from unfractionated whole blood. Sequenced here: whole blood, sampled in connection with sensitization to the hapten diphenylcyclopropenone (DPC). Source of these receptors: a woman aged 35 to 49 with alopecia areata. Some clones in this sample may be carry-over from other donors' samples.

This clonotype was observed a handful of times. The chain joins TRBV6-5 to TRBJ1-5, with TRBD1 as a possible D gene (5 bases). Germline CDR1 MNHEY, CDR2 SVGAGI. CDR3 size: 12 residues. V lost 4 bases and J 5 bases, leaving 6 bases between the germline ends. The CDR3 DNA sequence: TGTGCCAGCAGTTTCAGGGATCAGCCCCAGCATTTT. Its translation is CASSFRDQPQHF.

This clonotype was observed a few times. This sequence joins TRBV6-1 and TRBJ2-7, with 7 bases lining up with TRBD1. Germline V gene sequence: CDR1 MNHNS, CDR2 SASEGT. This CDR3 contains 17 residues. V lost 0 bases to trimming and J lost 2 bases; unmatched junction nucleotides: 10. The CDR3 region is CASSEAQRTGKTYEQYF. The CDR3 nucleotides read TGTGCCAGCAGTGAAGCCCAAAGGACAGGTAAAACCTACGAGCAGTACTTC.

At least ten counts were recorded for this clonotype. The V and J genes are TRBV4-3 and TRBJ1-6, with D perhaps matching TRBD1 (5 bases). With 0 bases removed from V and 10 bases from J, the gap between germline ends came to 7 bases. CDR3 length: 13 residues. Germline V gene sequence: CDR1 LGHNA, CDR2 YSLEER. The CDR3 bases are TGCGCCAGCAGCCAAGAGGGGGGGTCACCCCTCCACTTT. Protein sequence: CASSQEGGSPLHF.

This clonotype was seen ten or more times. This chain connects TRBV7-2 to TRBJ1-6; D perhaps matches TRBD1 (5 bases). Trimming pared 1 base from V and 7 bases from J, leaving 14 bases between. The CDR3 is made up of 16 amino acids. Germline V gene sequence: CDR1 SGHTA, CDR2 FQGNSA. The CDR3 protein is CASSLDGGALNSPLHF. As DNA, the CDR3 is TGTGCCAGCAGCTTAGATGGTGGGGCTTTGAATTCACCCCTCCACTTT.

This clonotype was picked up many times. The chain recombines TRBV29-1 with TRBJ2-7; either TRBD1 or TRBD2 may fit D (5 bases each). Trimming pared 8 bases from V and 5 bases from J, leaving 19 bases between. Germline CDR1 is SQVTM and CDR2 is ANQGSEA. This CDR3 has 13 residues. DNA of the CDR3: TGCAGCCTCCGGGACCCTACGTCCAACGAGCAGTACTTC. It yields the protein CSLRDPTSNEQYF.